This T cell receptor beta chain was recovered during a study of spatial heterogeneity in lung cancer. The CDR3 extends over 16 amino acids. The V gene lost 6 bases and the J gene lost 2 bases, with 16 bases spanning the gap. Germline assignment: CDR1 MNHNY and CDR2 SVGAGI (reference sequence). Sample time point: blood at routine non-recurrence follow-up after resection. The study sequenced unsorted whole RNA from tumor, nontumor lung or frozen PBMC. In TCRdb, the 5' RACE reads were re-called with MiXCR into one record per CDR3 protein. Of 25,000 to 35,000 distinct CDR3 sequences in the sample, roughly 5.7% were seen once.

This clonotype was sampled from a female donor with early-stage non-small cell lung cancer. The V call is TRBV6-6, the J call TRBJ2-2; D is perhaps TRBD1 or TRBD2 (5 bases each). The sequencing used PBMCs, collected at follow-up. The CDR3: CASSPKGTGNTGELFF. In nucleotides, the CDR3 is TGTGCCAGCAGCCCTAAAGGGACGGGAAACACCGGGGAGCTGTTTTTT.